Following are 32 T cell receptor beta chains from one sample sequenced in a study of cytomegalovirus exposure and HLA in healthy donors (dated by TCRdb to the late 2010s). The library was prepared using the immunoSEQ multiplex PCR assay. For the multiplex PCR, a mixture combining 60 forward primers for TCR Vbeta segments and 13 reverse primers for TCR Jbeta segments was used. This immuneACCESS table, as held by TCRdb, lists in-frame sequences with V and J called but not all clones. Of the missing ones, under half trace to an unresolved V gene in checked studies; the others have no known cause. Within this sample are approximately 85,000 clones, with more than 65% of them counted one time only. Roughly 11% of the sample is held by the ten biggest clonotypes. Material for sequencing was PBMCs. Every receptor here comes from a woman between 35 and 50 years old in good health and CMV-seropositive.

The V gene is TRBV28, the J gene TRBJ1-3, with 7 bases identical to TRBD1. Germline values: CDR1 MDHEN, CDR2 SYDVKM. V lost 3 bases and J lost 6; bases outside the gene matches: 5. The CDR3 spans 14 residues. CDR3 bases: TGTGCCAGCAGTTTTAGAGGGGGCGAAAACACCATATATTTT. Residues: CASSFRGGENTIYF.

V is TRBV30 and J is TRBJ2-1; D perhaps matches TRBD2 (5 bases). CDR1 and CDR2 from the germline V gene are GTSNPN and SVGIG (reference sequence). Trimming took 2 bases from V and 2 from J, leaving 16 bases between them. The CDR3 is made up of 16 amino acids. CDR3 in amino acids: CAWSPRRGRAYNEQFF. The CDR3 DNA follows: TGTGCCTGGAGTCCCCGACGGGGTAGGGCCTACAATGAGCAGTTCTTC.

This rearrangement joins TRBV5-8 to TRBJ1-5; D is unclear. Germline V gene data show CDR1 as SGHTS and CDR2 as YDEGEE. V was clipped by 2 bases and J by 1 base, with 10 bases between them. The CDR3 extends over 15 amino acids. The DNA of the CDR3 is TGTGCCAGCAGCTTCCGAGGCTCGAGCAATCAGCCCCAGCATTTT. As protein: CASSFRGSSNQPQHF.

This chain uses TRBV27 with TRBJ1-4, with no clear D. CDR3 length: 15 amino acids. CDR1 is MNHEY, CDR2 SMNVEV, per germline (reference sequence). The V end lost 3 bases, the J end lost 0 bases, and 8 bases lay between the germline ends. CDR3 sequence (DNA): TGTGCCAGCAGTTTGGGAGTTGCAACTAATGAAAAACTGTTTTTT. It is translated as CASSLGVATNEKLFF. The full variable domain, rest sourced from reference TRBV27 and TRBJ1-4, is EAQVTQNPRYLITVTGKKLTVTCSQNMNHEYMSWYRQDPGLGLRQIYYSMNVEVTDKGDVPEGYKVSRKEKRNFPLILESPSPNQTSLYFCASSLGVATNEKLFFGSGTQLSVL.

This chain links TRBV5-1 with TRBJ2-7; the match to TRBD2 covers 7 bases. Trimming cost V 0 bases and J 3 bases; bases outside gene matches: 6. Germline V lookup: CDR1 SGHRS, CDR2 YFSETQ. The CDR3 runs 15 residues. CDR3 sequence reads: CASSLEGSGIYEQYF. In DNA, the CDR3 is TGCGCCAGCAGCTTGGAAGGCAGCGGGATCTACGAGCAGTACTTC.

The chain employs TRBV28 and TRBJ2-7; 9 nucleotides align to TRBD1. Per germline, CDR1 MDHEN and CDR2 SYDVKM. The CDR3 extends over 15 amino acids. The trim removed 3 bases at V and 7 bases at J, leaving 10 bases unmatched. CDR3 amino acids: CASSFMDRGVREQYF. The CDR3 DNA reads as TGTGCCAGCAGTTTCATGGACAGGGGTGTTAGAGAGCAGTACTTC.

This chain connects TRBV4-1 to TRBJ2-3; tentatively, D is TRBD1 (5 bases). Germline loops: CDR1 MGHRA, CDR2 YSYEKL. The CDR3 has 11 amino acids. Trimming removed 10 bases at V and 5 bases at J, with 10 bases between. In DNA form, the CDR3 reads TGCGCCACCGCTAGGGGAGATACGCAGTATTTT. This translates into CATARGDTQYF.

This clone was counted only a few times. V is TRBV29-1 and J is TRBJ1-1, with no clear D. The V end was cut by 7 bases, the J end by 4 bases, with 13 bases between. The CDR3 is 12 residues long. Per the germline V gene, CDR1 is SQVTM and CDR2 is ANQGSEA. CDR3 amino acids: CSGGHQGTEAFF. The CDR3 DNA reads TGCAGCGGAGGTCATCAAGGCACTGAAGCTTTCTTT.

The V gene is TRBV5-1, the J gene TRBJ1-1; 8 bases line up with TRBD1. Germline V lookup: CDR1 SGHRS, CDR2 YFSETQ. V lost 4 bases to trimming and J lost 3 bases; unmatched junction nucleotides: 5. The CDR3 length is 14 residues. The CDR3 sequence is CASSPGTGDTEAFF. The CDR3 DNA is TGCGCCAGCAGCCCTGGGACAGGCGACACTGAAGCTTTCTTT.

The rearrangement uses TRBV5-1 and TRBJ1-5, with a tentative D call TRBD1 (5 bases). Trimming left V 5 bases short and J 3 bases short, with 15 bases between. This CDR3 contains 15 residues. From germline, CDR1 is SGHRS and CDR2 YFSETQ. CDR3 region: CASREGTVNNQPQHF. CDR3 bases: TGCGCCAGCAGGGAAGGGACTGTAAACAATCAGCCCCAGCATTTT.

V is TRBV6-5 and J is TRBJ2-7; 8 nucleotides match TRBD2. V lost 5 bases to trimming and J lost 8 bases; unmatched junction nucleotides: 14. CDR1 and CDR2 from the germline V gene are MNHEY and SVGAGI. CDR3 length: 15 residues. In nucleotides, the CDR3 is TGTGCCAGCAGTCCTCTAGCGGGTTTGGGGGGTAAGCAGTACTTC. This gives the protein CASSPLAGLGGKQYF.

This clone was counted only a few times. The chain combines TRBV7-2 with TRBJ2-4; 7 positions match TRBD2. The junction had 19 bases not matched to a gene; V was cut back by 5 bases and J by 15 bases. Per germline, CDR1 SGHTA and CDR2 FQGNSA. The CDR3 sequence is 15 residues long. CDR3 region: CASSIKTREVSVRYF. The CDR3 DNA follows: TGTGCCAGCAGCATTAAGACCCGGGAGGTCTCTGTAAGGTACTTC.

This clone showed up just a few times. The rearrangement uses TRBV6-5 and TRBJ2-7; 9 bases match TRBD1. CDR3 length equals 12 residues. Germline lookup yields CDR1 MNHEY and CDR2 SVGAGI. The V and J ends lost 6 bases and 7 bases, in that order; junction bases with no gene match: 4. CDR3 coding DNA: TGTGCCAGCAGCAGACAGGGGGATGAGCAGTACTTC. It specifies CASSRQGDEQYF.

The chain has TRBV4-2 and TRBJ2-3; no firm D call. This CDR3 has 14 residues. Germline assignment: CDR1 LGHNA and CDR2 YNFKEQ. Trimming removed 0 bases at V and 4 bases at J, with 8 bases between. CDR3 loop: CASSQDLGSDTQYF. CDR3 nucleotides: TGTGCCAGCAGCCAAGATCTCGGGTCAGATACGCAGTATTTT.

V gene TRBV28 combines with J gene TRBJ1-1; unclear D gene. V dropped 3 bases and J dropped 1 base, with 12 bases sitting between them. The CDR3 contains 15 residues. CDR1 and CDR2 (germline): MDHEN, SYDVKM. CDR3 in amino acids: CASSFTVSGNTEAFF. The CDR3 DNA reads TGTGCCAGCAGTTTCACGGTATCGGGGAACACTGAAGCTTTCTTT.

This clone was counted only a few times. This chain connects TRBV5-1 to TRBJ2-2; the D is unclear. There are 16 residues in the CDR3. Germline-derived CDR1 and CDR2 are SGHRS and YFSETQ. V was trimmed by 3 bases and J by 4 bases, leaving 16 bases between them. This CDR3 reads CASSSPTGPSTGELFF. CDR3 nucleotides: TGCGCCAGCAGCTCCCCGACTGGCCCTTCCACCGGGGAGCTGTTTTTT.

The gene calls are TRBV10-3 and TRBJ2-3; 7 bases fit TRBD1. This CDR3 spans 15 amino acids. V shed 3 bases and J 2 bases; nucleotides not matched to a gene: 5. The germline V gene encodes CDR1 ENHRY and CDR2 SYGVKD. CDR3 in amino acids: CAISENRGATDTQYF. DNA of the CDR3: TGTGCCATCAGTGAAAACAGGGGAGCCACAGATACGCAGTATTTT.

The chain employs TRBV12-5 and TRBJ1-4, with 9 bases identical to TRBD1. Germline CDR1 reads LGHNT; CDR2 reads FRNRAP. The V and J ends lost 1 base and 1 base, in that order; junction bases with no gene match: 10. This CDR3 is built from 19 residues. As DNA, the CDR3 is TGTGCTAGTGGTTTGGGCCACCCGGGACAGGGTAGAACTAATGAAAAACTGTTTTTT. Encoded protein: CASGLGHPGQGRTNEKLFF.

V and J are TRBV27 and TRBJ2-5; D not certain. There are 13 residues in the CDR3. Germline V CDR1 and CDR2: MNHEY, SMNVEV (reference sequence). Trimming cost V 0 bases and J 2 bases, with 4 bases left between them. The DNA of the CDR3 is TGTGCCAGCAGTTTATCGCGGCAAGAGACCCAGTACTTC. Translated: CASSLSRQETQYF.

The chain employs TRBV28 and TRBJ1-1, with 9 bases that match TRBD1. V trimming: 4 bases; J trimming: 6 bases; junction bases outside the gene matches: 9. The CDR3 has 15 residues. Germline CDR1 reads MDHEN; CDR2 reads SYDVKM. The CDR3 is CASSYDDRGFAEAFF. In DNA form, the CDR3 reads TGTGCCAGCAGTTACGATGACAGGGGGTTCGCTGAAGCTTTCTTT.

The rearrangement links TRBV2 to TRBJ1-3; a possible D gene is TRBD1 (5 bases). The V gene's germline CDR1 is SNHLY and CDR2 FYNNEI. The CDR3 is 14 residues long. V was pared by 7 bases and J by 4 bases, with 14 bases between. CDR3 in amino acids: CASTPGVRGNTIYF. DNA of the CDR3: TGTGCCAGCACCCCGGGGGTGCGGGGAAACACCATATATTTT.

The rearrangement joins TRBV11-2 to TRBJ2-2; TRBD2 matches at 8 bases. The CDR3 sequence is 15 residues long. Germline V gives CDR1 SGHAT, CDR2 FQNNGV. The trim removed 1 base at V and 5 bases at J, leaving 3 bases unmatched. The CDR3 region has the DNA TGTGCCAGCAGCTTAGGGGGACTAGTAACCGGGGAGCTGTTTTTT. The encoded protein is CASSLGGLVTGELFF.

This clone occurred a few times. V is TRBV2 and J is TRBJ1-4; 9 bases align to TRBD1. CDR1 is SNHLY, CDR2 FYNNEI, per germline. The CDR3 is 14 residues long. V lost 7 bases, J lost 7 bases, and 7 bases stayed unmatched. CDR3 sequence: CASKSGTGSEKLFF. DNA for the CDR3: TGTGCCAGCAAATCCGGGACAGGGTCTGAAAAACTGTTTTTT.

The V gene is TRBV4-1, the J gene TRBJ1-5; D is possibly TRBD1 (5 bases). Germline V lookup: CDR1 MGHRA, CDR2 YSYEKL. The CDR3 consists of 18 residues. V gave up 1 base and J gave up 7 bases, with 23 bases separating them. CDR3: CASSQVGGSGRVKQPQHF. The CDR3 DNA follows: TGCGCCAGCAGCCAAGTCGGAGGATCAGGGAGGGTCAAGCAGCCCCAGCATTTT.

CDR3 in amino acids: CSARDRESYTF. CDR3 in DNA: TGCAGTGCTAGAGATCGGGAGAGTTACACCTTC. The chain uses TRBV20-1 and TRBJ1-2; D unclear. CDR1 is DFQATT and CDR2 is SNEGSKA in the germline V gene (reference sequence). The CDR3 has 11 amino acids. Trimming cost V 0 bases and J 11 bases, with 10 bases left between them.

The CDR3 reads CARGGIKTDRDGELFF. CDR3 in DNA: TGTGCCAGGGGGGGGATAAAGACAGATCGGGACGGGGAGCTGTTTTTT. This sequence joins TRBV25-1 and TRBJ2-2; TRBD2 agrees at 7 bases. Germline values: CDR1 MGHDK, CDR2 SYGVNS. Germline trimming cut 9 bases from V and 7 bases from J; bases unmatched to any gene: 17. This CDR3 is 16 amino acids long.

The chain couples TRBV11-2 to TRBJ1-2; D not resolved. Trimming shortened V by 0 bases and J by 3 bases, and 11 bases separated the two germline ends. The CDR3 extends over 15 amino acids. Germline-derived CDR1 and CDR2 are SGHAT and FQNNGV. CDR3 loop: CASSLDYEGDYGYTF. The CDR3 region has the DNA TGTGCCAGCAGCTTAGATTATGAGGGCGACTATGGCTACACCTTC.

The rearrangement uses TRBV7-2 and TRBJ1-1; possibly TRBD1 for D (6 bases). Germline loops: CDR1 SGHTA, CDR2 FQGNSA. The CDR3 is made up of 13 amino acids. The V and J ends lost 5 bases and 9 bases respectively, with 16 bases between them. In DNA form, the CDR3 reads TGTGCCAGCAGCCGTACAGGGTATGGGAAAGCTTTCTTT. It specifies CASSRTGYGKAFF.

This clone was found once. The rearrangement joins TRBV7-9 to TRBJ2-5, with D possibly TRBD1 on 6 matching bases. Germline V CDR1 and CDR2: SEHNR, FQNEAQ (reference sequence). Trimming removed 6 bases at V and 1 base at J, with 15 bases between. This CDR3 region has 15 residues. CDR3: CASRGAAAPQETQYF. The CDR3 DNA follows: TGTGCCAGCAGGGGGGCAGCGGCCCCCCAAGAGACCCAGTACTTC. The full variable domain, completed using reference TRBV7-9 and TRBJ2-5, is DTGVSQNPRHKITKRGQNVTFRCDPISEHNRLYWYRQTLGQGPEFLTYFQNEAQLEKSRLLSDRFSAERPKGSFSTLEIQRTEQGDSAMYLCASRGAAAPQETQYFGPGTRLLVL.

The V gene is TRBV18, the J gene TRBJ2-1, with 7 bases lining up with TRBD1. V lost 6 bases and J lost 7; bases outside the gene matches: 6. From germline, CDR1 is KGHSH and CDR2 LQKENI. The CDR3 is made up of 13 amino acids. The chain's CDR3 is CASSQIQGNEQFF. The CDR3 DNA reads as TGTGCCAGCTCCCAAATACAGGGGAATGAGCAGTTCTTC.

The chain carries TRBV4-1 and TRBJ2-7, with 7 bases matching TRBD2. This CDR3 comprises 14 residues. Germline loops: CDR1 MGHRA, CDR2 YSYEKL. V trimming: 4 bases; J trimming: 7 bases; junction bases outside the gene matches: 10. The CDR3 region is CASSPWTSSGEQYF. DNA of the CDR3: TGCGCCAGCAGCCCTTGGACTAGTTCGGGTGAGCAGTACTTC.

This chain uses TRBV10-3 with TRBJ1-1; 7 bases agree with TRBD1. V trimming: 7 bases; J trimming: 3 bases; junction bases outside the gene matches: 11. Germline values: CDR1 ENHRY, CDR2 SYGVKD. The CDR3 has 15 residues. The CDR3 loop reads CAIKATGSVYTEAFF. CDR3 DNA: TGTGCCATCAAAGCGACAGGGTCGGTCTACACTGAAGCTTTCTTT.